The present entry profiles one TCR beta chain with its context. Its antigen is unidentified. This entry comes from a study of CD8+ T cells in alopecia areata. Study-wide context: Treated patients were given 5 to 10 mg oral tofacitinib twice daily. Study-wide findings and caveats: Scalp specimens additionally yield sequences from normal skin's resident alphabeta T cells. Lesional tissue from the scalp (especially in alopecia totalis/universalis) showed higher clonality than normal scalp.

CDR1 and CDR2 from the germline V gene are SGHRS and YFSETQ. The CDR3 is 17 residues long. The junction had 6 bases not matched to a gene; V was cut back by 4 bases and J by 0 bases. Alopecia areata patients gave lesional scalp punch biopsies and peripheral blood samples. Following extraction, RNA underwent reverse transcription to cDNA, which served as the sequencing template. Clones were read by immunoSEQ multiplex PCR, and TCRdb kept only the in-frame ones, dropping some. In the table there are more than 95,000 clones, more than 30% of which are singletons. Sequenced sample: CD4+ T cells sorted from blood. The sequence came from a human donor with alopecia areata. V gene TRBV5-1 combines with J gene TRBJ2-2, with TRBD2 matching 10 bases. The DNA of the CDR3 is TGCGCCAGCAGCGTGAGACTAGCGGGCTCGAACACCGGGGAGCTGTTTTTT. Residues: CASSVRLAGSNTGELFF.